Presented here are 7 T cell receptor beta chains from one specimen sequenced in a study of blood T cell repertoires in COVID-19. TCRdb keeps only in-frame clones here, not all; method: immunoSEQ multiplex PCR. The repertoire holds more than 300,000 clones, with about 87% as singletons. Source material: peripheral blood. These receptors all come from a woman aged 30 to 39 with COVID-19, enrolled during active disease.

This clone has just a few counts. This sample includes further DNA sequences coding for the same CDR3. The chain joins TRBV4-3 to TRBJ2-7; the match to TRBD2 covers 8 bases. CDR1 is LGHNA and CDR2 is YSLEER in the germline V gene. J lost 4 bases, V lost 1 base, and 3 bases had no gene match. The CDR3 covers 14 residues. In DNA, the CDR3 is TGCGCCAGCAGCCAAGCCCCGGGAGGGTACGAGCAGTACTTC. Translation gives CASSQAPGGYEQYF.

This chain joins TRBV6-6 and TRBJ2-6; TRBD2 agrees at 7 bases. Germline assignment: CDR1 MNHNY and CDR2 SVGAGI (reference sequence). With V trimmed by 6 bases and J by 4 bases, 6 bases remained unmatched. The CDR3 has 15 amino acids. CDR3 nucleotides: TGTGCCAGCAGGGGGGGGGAGGCGGGGGCCAACGTCCTGACTTTC. Its protein is CASRGGEAGANVLTF.

The chain couples TRBV29-1 to TRBJ1-1; the D is unclear. Between the trimmed V and J ends, which lost 3 bases and 10 bases, there was a span of 15 bases. This CDR3 has 12 residues. The germline V gene encodes CDR1 SQVTM and CDR2 ANQGSEA. As DNA, the CDR3 is TGCAGCGTTGATAACACGGGGTTCGGAGCTTTCTTT. Protein sequence: CSVDNTGFGAFF. Variable domain in full (rest from reference TRBV29-1 and TRBJ1-1): SAVISQKPSRDICQRGTSLTIQCQVDSQVTMMFWYRQQPGQSLTLIATANQGSEATYESGFVIDKFPISRPNLTFSTLTVSNMSPEDSSIYLCSVDNTGFGAFFGQGTRLTVV.

The V and J genes are TRBV29-1 and TRBJ2-3; 9 nucleotides align to TRBD1. J gave up 2 bases and V 6 bases, and 9 bases lay outside the gene matches. This CDR3 has 15 amino acids. The germline CDR1 and CDR2 sequences are SQVTM and ANQGSEA. The DNA of the CDR3 is TGCAGCGTAATCGCCTACAGGGGGCACACAGATACGCAGTATTTT. This translates into CSVIAYRGHTDTQYF.

The chain is built from TRBV10-3 and TRBJ2-7, with D possibly being TRBD1 (6 bases). The CDR3 consists of 12 residues. CDR1 and CDR2 (germline): ENHRY, SYGVKD. CDR3 protein: CEAGTPTYEQYF. Written as DNA, the CDR3 is TGTGAGGCTGGGACACCAACCTACGAGCAGTACTTC.

The chain has TRBV5-1 and TRBJ2-7; tentatively, D is TRBD1 (5 bases). With 0 bases removed from V and 0 bases from J, the gap between germline ends came to 7 bases. The germline CDR1 and CDR2 sequences are SGHRS and YFSETQ. The CDR3 has 14 amino acids. The chain's CDR3 is CASSLGTHSYEQYF. The CDR3 coding sequence is TGCGCCAGCAGCTTGGGGACACACTCCTACGAGCAGTACTTC. Full variable domain (rest looked up from reference TRBV5-1 and TRBJ2-7): KAGVTQTPRYLIKTRGQQVTLSCSPISGHRSVSWYQQTPGQGLQFLFEYFSETQRNKGNFPGRFSGRQFSNSRSEMNVSTLELGDSALYLCASSLGTHSYEQYFGPGTRLTVT.

V and J are TRBV5-1 and TRBJ2-7; 7 positions agree with TRBD1. The junction had 7 bases not matched to a gene; V was cut back by 5 bases and J by 2 bases. From germline, CDR1 is SGHRS and CDR2 YFSETQ. The CDR3 loop spans 14 amino acids. This CDR3 reads CASRPGQITYEQYF. In DNA form, the CDR3 reads TGCGCCAGCAGGCCGGGACAGATTACCTACGAGCAGTACTTC.